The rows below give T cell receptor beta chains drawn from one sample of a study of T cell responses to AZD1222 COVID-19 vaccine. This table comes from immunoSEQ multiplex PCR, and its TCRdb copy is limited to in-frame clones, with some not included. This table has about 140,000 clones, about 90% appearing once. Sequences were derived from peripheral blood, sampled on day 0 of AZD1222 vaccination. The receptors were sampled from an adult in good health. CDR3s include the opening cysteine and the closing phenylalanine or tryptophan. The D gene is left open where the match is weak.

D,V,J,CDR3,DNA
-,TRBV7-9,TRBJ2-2,CASSLSGTINTGELFF,TGTGCCAGCAGCTTATCAGGAACAATTAACACCGGGGAGCTGTTTTTT
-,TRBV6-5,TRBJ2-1,CASRDTGLHEQFF,TGTGCCAGCAGGGATACAGGCTTACATGAGCAGTTCTTC
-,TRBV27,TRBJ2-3,CASSPTRFSTDTQYF,TGTGCCAGCAGCCCCACTAGGTTCAGCACAGATACGCAGTATTTT
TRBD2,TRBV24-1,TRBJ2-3,CATSDLTSGTDTQYF,TGTGCCACCAGTGATTTGACTAGCGGCACAGATACGCAGTATTTT
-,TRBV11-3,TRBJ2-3,CASSFGHLSGTDTQYF,TGTGCCAGCAGCTTCGGACACCTTTCGGGCACAGATACGCAGTATTTT
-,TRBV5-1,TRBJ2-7,CASSLGGGVSYEQYF,TGCGCCAGCAGCTTGGGAGGCGGGGTCTCCTACGAGCAGTACTTC
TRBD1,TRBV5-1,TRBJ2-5,CASRGTGGETQYF,TGCGCCAGCAGAGGGACAGGGGGAGAGACCCAGTACTTC
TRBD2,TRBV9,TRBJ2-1,CASSVSPRVGLAGSNEQFF,TGTGCCAGCAGCGTATCCCCTCGAGTTGGACTAGCGGGTTCCAATGAGCAGTTCTTC
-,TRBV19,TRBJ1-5,CASAPLNTNSNQPQHF,TGTGCCAGTGCCCCTTTAAATACCAATAGCAATCAGCCCCAGCATTTT
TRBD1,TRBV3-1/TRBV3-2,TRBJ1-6,CASSQIRGRNSPLHF,TGTGCCAGCAGTCAAATTAGGGGGCGTAATTCACCCCTCCACTTT
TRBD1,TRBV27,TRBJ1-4,CASSHRGQGTTNEKLFF,TGTGCCAGCAGTCACCGGGGACAGGGGACAACTAATGAAAAACTGTTTTTT
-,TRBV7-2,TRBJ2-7,CASSLSFDNRYEQYF,TGTGCCAGCAGCTTGAGTTTCGACAACCGCTACGAGCAGTACTTC
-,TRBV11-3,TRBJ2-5,CAIKYQETQYF,TGTGCCATTAAGTACCAAGAGACCCAGTACTTC
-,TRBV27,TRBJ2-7,CASSLQGHSFYEQYF,TGTGCCAGCAGCCTCCAGGGACATTCGTTCTACGAGCAGTACTTC
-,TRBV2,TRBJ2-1,CASRGTVIEQFF,TGTGCCAGCAGAGGCACAGTAATTGAGCAGTTCTTC
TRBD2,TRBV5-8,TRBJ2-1,CASSGGTSGYNEQFF,TGTGCCAGCAGCGGCGGGACTAGCGGTTACAATGAGCAGTTCTTC
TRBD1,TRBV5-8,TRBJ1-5,CASTPGQGRGSNQPQHF,TGTGCCAGCACTCCGGGACAGGGAAGGGGTAGCAATCAGCCCCAGCATTTT
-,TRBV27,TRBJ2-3,CASRRGPLLGTDTQYF,TGTGCCAGCAGACGGGGACCCCTGTTGGGGACAGATACGCAGTATTTT
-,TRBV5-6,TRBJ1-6,CASTGLNNSPLHF,TGTGCCAGCACGGGTTTGAATAATTCACCCCTCCACTTT
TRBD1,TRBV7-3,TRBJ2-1,CASSLDHRGQYNEQFF,TGTGCCAGCAGCTTAGACCACAGGGGGCAGTACAATGAGCAGTTCTTC
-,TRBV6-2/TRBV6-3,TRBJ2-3,CASSYYGGARTDTQYF,TGTGCCAGCAGTTACTATGGGGGGGCCCGCACAGATACGCAGTATTTT